The 9 T cell receptor beta chains below were found in one sample sequenced in a study of naive and memory T cell subsets. The beta constant-region primer was an equimolar mix of two oligonucleotides covering TRBC1 and TRBC2. Ligated cDNA was amplified by four rounds of PCR with nested alpha and beta constant-region primers and SP2. One entry per CDR3 protein results from TCRdb running MiXCR on the UMI-ligation and nested PCR reads. The table lists fewer than 9,500 distinct CDR3 sequences, around 28% of them singletons. The sequenced sample was CD8+ TEMRA cells from blood. Stated subset: effector memory re-expressing CD45RA, CD45RA+ CD27-. Source of these receptors: a human donor in good health.

The chain combines TRBV29-1 with TRBJ2-7; 13 nucleotides line up with TRBD2. Unmatched junction bases numbered 10, after V lost 6 bases and J lost 5 bases. The germline V gene has CDR1 SQVTM and CDR2 ANQGSEA. This CDR3 spans 15 amino acids. Written as DNA, the CDR3 is TGCAGCGTAATGGGACGCGGACTAGCGGGAGACGAGCAGTACTTC. Translation: CSVMGRGLAGDEQYF.

This clonotype showed up just once. The chain is built from TRBV28 and TRBJ2-7; 14 bases align to TRBD2. From germline, CDR1 is MDHEN and CDR2 SYDVKM. CDR3 length: 23 amino acids. After removal of 3 bases from V and 3 bases from J, the junction contained 25 bases not matched to a gene. CDR3 bases: TGTGCCAGCAGTTTGAGCTTGGGACTAGCGGGAGTTGAAGGATCGTGGGGGAGCTACGAGCAGTACTTC. This translates into CASSLSLGLAGVEGSWGSYEQYF.

The genes are TRBV7-9 and TRBJ2-7, with 9 bases that match TRBD2. V shed 10 bases and J 6 bases; nucleotides not matched to a gene: 10. This CDR3 comprises 13 residues. Germline V gene data show CDR1 as SEHNR and CDR2 as FQNEAQ (reference sequence). CDR3 sequence: CATSPPSGTEQYF. The DNA of the CDR3 is TGTGCCACCTCCCCCCCTAGCGGGACCGAGCAGTACTTC.

V and J are TRBV5-5 and TRBJ1-4; D unresolved. CDR3 size: 17 residues. V lost 5 bases, J lost 6 bases, and 23 bases lay in between. Germline values: CDR1 SGHKS, CDR2 YYEKEE (reference sequence). CDR3 in amino acids: CASSIRRATSTHEKLFF. The CDR3 region has the DNA TGTGCCAGCAGTATCCGCCGGGCCACCTCCACCCATGAAAAACTGTTTTTT.

This clonotype was observed a few times. The chain has TRBV4-2 and TRBJ1-5; D remains ambiguous. The CDR3 is 13 amino acids. Trimming shortened V by 8 bases and J by 4 bases, and 12 bases separated the two germline ends. The germline CDR1 and CDR2 sequences are LGHNA and YNFKEQ. The CDR3 reads CASGTTENQPQHF. The CDR3 DNA is TGTGCCAGCGGAACCACAGAGAATCAGCCCCAGCATTTT.

This clonotype was counted only a few times. The chain uses TRBV2 and TRBJ2-2; the D gene is possibly TRBD1 (6 bases). The CDR3 runs to 16 residues. The germline V gene encodes CDR1 SNHLY and CDR2 FYNNEI. Deletions cut 1 base from V and 1 base from J, with 10 bases between. The CDR3 is CASSEDRVMNTGELFF. CDR3 in DNA: TGTGCCAGCAGTGAAGACAGGGTGATGAACACCGGGGAGCTGTTTTTT. Supplemented by reference TRBV2 and TRBJ2-2, the full variable domain reads EPEVTQTPSHQVTQMGQEVILRCVPISNHLYFYWYRQILGQKVEFLVSFYNNEISEKSEIFDDQFSVERPDGSNFTLKIRSTKLEDSAMYFCASSEDRVMNTGELFFGEGSRLTVL.

The chain recombines TRBV19 with TRBJ1-2; possible D gene TRBD1, 5 bases. Deletions cut 2 bases from V and 4 bases from J, with 17 bases between. Germline assignment: CDR1 LNHDA and CDR2 SQIVND (reference sequence). This CDR3 spans 16 amino acids. CDR3 DNA sequence: TGTGCCAGTAGTATACTCCGGAGGGGCAGAGGCTATGGCTACACCTTC. This sequence encodes CASSILRRGRGYGYTF. Supplemented by reference TRBV19 and TRBJ1-2, the full variable domain reads DGGITQSPKYLFRKEGQNVTLSCEQNLNHDAMYWYRQDPGQGLRLIYYSQIVNDFQKGDIAEGYSVSREKKESFPLTVTSAQKNPTAFYLCASSILRRGRGYGYTFGSGTRLTVV.

This clonotype was detected only a few times. This chain uses TRBV28 with TRBJ1-4, with TRBD1 matching 7 bases. This CDR3 contains 15 residues. From germline, CDR1 is MDHEN and CDR2 SYDVKM. V lost 5 bases, J lost 1 base, and 4 bases stayed unmatched. CDR3 nucleotide sequence: TGTGCCAGCAGTACCCGGGACAGAACTAATGAAAAACTGTTTTTT. It yields the protein CASSTRDRTNEKLFF.

By share, this clonotype ranks as hyperexpanded. J is TRBJ1-1 and V is TRBV12-3 or TRBV12-4, with D possibly being TRBD1 (5 bases). The length of the CDR3 is 14 residues. Trimming took off 1 base at V and 3 bases at J, with 9 bases between the two ends. The CDR3 here is CASSLDRDDTEAFF. Here the CDR3 DNA reads TGTGCCAGCAGTTTAGACCGGGACGACACTGAAGCTTTCTTT.